The 10 T cell receptor beta chains listed next were all sequenced from one sample in a study of T cells in Graves' hyperthyroidism and ophthalmopathy. Regions amplified from RNA transcripts were the TCR beta CDR3 regions. Carried out on the TCR CDR3, a first-round RT-PCR used the HTBI primer set. Using its own MiXCR run on the multiplex PCR reads, TCRdb lists one record per CDR3 protein. The sample includes roughly 580,000 distinct CDR3 sequences, approximately 44% of them seen just once. The sequencing input was peripheral blood or thyroid tissue (not recorded which). The origin of the receptors is a woman between 18 and 29 years old with Graves' hyperthyroidism.

This clonotype was recorded once. The gene calls are TRBV9 and TRBJ2-6, with 11 bases identical to TRBD1. Germline CDR1 reads SGDLS; CDR2 reads YYNGEE. CDR3 length: 21 residues. Trimming removed 0 bases from V and 2 bases from J; junction bases left unmatched: 13. In nucleotides, the CDR3 is TGTGCCAGCAGCGTAGGGAACGTGAAGGACAGGGGGCTAACTGGGGCCAACGTCCTGACTTTC. It translates to CASSVGNVKDRGLTGANVLTF.

This clonotype turned up a few times. V is TRBV25-1 and J is TRBJ1-1, with 7 bases aligning to TRBD1. The length of the CDR3 is 14 residues. Trimming cost V 6 bases and J 4 bases; bases outside gene matches: 8. The V gene's germline CDR1 is MGHDK and CDR2 SYGVNS. The CDR3 DNA follows: TGTGCCAGCAGCGAGGGAGGGGGCGGCACTGAAGCTTTCTTT. Its translation: CASSEGGGGTEAFF.

This clonotype was detected ten times or more. The rearrangement joins TRBV2 to TRBJ2-5; TRBD1 matches at 9 bases. Germline CDR1 SNHLY, CDR2 FYNNEI. The CDR3 has 15 amino acids. J gave up 5 bases and V 7 bases, and 11 bases lay outside the gene matches. The CDR3 DNA reads as TGTGCCAGCACAGGACGCACAGGGGGCGACGAGACCCAGTACTTC. It encodes CASTGRTGGDETQYF.

This clonotype was recorded many times. The V and J genes are TRBV12-3 or TRBV12-4 and TRBJ2-7; tentatively, D is TRBD1 (6 bases). Trimming took 5 bases from V and 7 from J, leaving 9 bases between them. This CDR3 contains 11 residues. The CDR3 here is CASSITGEQYF. CDR3 sequence (DNA): TGTGCCAGCAGTATTACAGGGGAGCAGTACTTC.

This clonotype was seen only once. The chain uses TRBV2 and TRBJ1-1, with a possible D match to TRBD1 (5 bases). V lost 6 bases to trimming and J lost 0 bases, with 11 bases between them. Germline V CDR1 and CDR2: SNHLY, FYNNEI. The CDR3 covers 14 residues. CDR3 sequence reads: CASRIQGMNTEAFF. The CDR3 DNA sequence: TGTGCCAGCAGAATTCAGGGAATGAACACTGAAGCTTTCTTT.

This chain connects TRBV12-3 or TRBV12-4 to TRBJ1-1, with D maybe TRBD1 (6 bases). The germline V and J ends were trimmed by 8 bases and 3 bases, with 19 bases remaining between them. The CDR3 sequence is 15 residues long. CDR3 region: CASVVEDRAYTEAFF. Written as DNA, the CDR3 is TGTGCCAGCGTCGTCGAGGACAGAGCTTACACTGAAGCTTTCTTT.

Only a few counts were recorded for this clonotype. The V gene is TRBV5-6, the J gene TRBJ2-5, with D maybe TRBD2 (6 bases). CDR1 is SGHDT, CDR2 YYEEEE, per germline. The V and J ends lost 2 bases and 4 bases respectively, with 12 bases between them. The CDR3 loop spans 14 amino acids. The CDR3 spells CASSFPGVGETQYF. Written as DNA, the CDR3 is TGTGCCAGCAGCTTTCCGGGAGTCGGAGAGACCCAGTACTTC.

The chain uses TRBV29-1 and TRBJ2-7; weak D call: TRBD2 (5 bases). The CDR3 extends over 14 amino acids. CDR1 SQVTM and CDR2 ANQGSEA come from the germline V gene. V was trimmed by 1 base and J by 8 bases, leaving 18 bases between them. Here the CDR3 DNA reads TGCAGCGTTGAAGTTGTTAGCAGTTCCGGGAAGCAGTACTTC. Translating it yields CSVEVVSSSGKQYF.

This clonotype was detected ten times or more. The V call is TRBV20-1, the J call TRBJ2-5; no clear D. Germline-derived CDR1 and CDR2 are DFQATT and SNEGSKA (reference sequence). The CDR3 is 13 residues long. V was shortened by 1 base and J by 4 bases, with 10 bases between the two germline ends. The CDR3 spells CSARVTKRETQYF. The CDR3, as DNA: TGCAGTGCTAGAGTGACGAAGCGAGAGACCCAGTACTTC.

The table lists this clonotype with many counts. V is TRBV7-9 and J is TRBJ2-2; D gene unclear. Deletions cut 5 bases from V and 1 base from J, with 8 bases between. CDR1 is SEHNR, CDR2 FQNEAQ, per germline (reference sequence). This CDR3 comprises 14 residues. DNA for the CDR3: TGTGCCAGCAGCCCGTCGTTGAACACCGGGGAGCTGTTTTTT. It codes for CASSPSLNTGELFF.